This T cell receptor beta chain was sequenced during a study of blood T cells in healthy people across ages. From germline, CDR1 is DFQATT and CDR2 SNEGSKA (reference sequence). V shed 3 bases and J 1 base; nucleotides not matched to a gene: 14. The length of the CDR3 is 18 residues. Then a second PCR, running about 6 to 11 cycles, was carried out with a sample-barcoded 5' primer and a J-beta primer mix. The template-switch adaptor, which had 12 random nucleotides, put a tag on each cDNA molecule. TCRdb reprocessed the 5' RACE reads with MiXCR, giving one entry per CDR3 protein. The profile shows some 1.4 million distinct CDR3 sequences, 42% of them singletons.

This receptor was taken from a woman between 18 and 30 years old in good health. What was sequenced was blood. This rearrangement joins TRBV20-1 to TRBJ1-5; 8 bases line up with TRBD1. In nucleotides, the CDR3 is TGCAGTGCTAGGGAGGGGGACAGGCGATACCGGAGCAATCAGCCCCAGCATTTT. Translated, it gives CSAREGDRRYRSNQPQHF.